The 9 T cell receptor beta chains given below trace back to one sample, sequenced in a study of identical twins. TCRdb reanalysed the 5' RACE reads using MiXCR and keeps one entry per CDR3 protein. This sample yields 570,000 or so distinct CDR3 sequences, of which approximately 9.6% are seen a single time; under 3% belongs to the top ten. This same sample was also part of a study on yellow fever vaccine responses in identical twins.

Material: PBMCs. The origin of the receptors is a woman between 18 and 29 years old in good health.

This chain connects TRBV6-2 or TRBV6-3 to TRBJ2-5; the match to TRBD2 covers 8 bases. Germline-derived CDR1 and CDR2 are MNHEY and SVGEGT. Trimming took 9 bases from V and 5 from J; bases not matched to a gene: 11. The CDR3 length is 14 residues. The CDR3 sequence: CASLRQAGEETQYF. The CDR3 DNA follows: TGTGCCAGTCTCCGGCAAGCGGGAGAGGAGACCCAGTACTTC.

The chain joins TRBV27 to TRBJ2-7, with a weak D call TRBD2 (5 bases). CDR1 MNHEY and CDR2 SMNVEV come from the germline V gene (reference sequence). Trimming cost V 6 bases and J 3 bases, with 15 bases left between them. CDR3 length: 14 amino acids. CDR3 DNA: TGTGCCAGCAGCCGTCGCGGGCAGGACTACGAGCAGTACTTC. It translates to CASSRRGQDYEQYF.

In its sample, this clonotype was seen a few times. The rearrangement uses TRBV9 and TRBJ1-4; D unresolved. The V end was cut by 0 bases, the J end by 3 bases, with 3 bases between. CDR3 length: 13 amino acids. Germline assignment: CDR1 SGDLS and CDR2 YYNGEE. The CDR3 region is CASSVAPNEKLFF. The CDR3 bases are TGTGCCAGCAGCGTAGCCCCTAATGAAAAACTGTTTTTT.

The chain carries TRBV5-4 and TRBJ2-3; D not resolved. Germline V CDR1 and CDR2: SGHNT, YYREEE (reference sequence). V gave up 4 bases and J gave up 4 bases, with 7 bases separating them. There are 12 residues in the CDR3. The CDR3 DNA follows: TGTGCCAGCAGCCGTGACGCAGATACGCAGTATTTT. Its translation: CASSRDADTQYF.

This chain joins TRBV3-1 and TRBJ2-1; no clear D gene. Trimming shortened V by 4 bases and J by 6 bases, and 13 bases separated the two germline ends. CDR3 length: 14 residues. The germline V gene encodes CDR1 LGHDT and CDR2 YNNKEL (reference sequence). The CDR3 spells CASSPTGGPNEQFF. The CDR3, as DNA: TGTGCCAGCAGCCCGACGGGCGGCCCCAATGAGCAGTTCTTC.

In its sample, this clonotype was seen many times. The chain uses TRBV6-5 and TRBJ2-1, with D possibly TRBD1 on 6 matching bases. The CDR3 extends over 16 amino acids. V was pared by 2 bases and J by 5 bases, with 16 bases between. Germline CDR1 is MNHEY and CDR2 is SVGAGI. The CDR3 sequence: CASSYGTQIFNNEQFF. As DNA, the CDR3 is TGTGCCAGCAGTTACGGGACACAAATCTTCAACAATGAGCAGTTCTTC.

The rearrangement uses TRBV4-3 and TRBJ1-1; possibly TRBD1 for D (5 bases). CDR1 is LGHNA, CDR2 YSLEER, per germline. V was cut by 0 bases and J by 4 bases, with 12 bases left in between. There are 15 residues in the CDR3. The CDR3 sequence: CASSQDRDDGTEAFF. Written as DNA, the CDR3 is TGCGCCAGCAGCCAAGACAGGGATGACGGCACTGAAGCTTTCTTT.

The sample holds many counts of this clonotype. The chain is built from TRBV18 and TRBJ2-1; a weak D match, TRBD1 (6 bases). Trimming removed 4 bases at V and 4 bases at J, with 8 bases between. This CDR3 has 13 residues. In germline, CDR1 is KGHSH, CDR2 LQKENI. The CDR3: CASSQTGYNEQFF. Written as DNA, the CDR3 is TGTGCCAGCTCACAGACAGGATACAATGAGCAGTTCTTC.

This clonotype was seen a handful of times. The rearrangement links TRBV6-1 to TRBJ2-1; 7 bases line up with TRBD1. The V segment lost 4 bases and the J segment 7 bases; nucleotides outside the gene matches: 10. CDR3 length equals 15 residues. Germline loops: CDR1 MNHNS, CDR2 SASEGT. The CDR3 DNA reads TGTGCCAGCAGTGCTCTAAGGACAGGACGAAATGAGCAGTTCTTC. Its translation is CASSALRTGRNEQFF.